This T cell receptor (beta chain) originates from a study of T-cell reconstitution after alpha-beta-depleted transplantation in children. This clonotype was counted only a few times. Its target is unknown. Researchers prepared the TCRbeta library using unique molecular identifiers, the study reports. Using its own MiXCR run on the PCR reads, TCRdb lists one record per CDR3 protein. The sample has almost 600,000 distinct CDR3 sequences, 27% seen once. Study observations and caveats: T-cell numbers and diversity, one year after transplant, stemmed largely from T cells that were newly produced. Elevated TCRbeta diversity at day 60 was traced, in some patients, to surviving recipient T cells and thymic progenitors. Several hundred graft clones that had expanded were reportedly the source of alpha-beta T cells about two months after transplant.

Trimming stripped 2 bases from V and 5 bases from J, with 16 bases between. Germline lookup yields CDR1 DFQATT and CDR2 SNEGSKA (reference sequence). The CDR3 has 15 amino acids. The source material was PBMCs, sampled before TCRalphabeta/CD19-depleted stem cell transplant. This chain links TRBV20-1 with TRBJ2-1, with TRBD2 as a possible D gene (6 bases). The TCR originated in a boy younger than two with Wiskott-Aldrich syndrome, due to receive a stem cell transplant. The CDR3 DNA is TGCAGTGCTAGACTAGGGCGGAGGGGTCACAATGAGCAGTTCTTC. Translating it yields CSARLGRRGHNEQFF.